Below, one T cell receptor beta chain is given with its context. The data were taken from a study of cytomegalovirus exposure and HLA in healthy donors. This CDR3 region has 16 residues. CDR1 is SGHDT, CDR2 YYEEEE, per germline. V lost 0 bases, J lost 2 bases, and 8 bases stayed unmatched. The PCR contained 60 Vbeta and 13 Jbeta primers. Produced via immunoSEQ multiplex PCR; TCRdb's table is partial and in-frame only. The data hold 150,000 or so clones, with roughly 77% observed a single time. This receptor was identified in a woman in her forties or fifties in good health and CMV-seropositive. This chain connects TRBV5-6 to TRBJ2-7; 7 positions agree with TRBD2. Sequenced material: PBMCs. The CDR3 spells CASSLEPGTTPYEQYF. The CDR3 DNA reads TGTGCCAGCAGCTTGGAGCCAGGGACTACTCCCTACGAGCAGTACTTC.